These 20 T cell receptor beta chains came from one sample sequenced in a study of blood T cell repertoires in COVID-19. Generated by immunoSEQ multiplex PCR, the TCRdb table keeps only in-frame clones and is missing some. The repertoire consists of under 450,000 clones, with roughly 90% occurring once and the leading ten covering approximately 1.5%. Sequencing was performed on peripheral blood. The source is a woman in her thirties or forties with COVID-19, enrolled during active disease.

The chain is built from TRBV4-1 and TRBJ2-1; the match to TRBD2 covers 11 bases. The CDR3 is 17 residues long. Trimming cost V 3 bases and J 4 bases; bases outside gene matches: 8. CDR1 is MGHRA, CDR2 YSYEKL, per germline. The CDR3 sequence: CASSHHSGGAYYNEQFF. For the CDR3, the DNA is TGCGCCAGCAGCCACCATAGCGGGGGGGCTTATTACAATGAGCAGTTCTTC.

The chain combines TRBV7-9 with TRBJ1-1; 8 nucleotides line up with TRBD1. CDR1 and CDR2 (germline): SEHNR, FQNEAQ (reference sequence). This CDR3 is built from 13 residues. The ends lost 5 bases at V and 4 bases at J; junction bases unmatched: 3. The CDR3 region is CASSPRGRTEAFF. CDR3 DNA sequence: TGTGCCAGCAGCCCCAGGGGGCGCACTGAAGCTTTCTTT.

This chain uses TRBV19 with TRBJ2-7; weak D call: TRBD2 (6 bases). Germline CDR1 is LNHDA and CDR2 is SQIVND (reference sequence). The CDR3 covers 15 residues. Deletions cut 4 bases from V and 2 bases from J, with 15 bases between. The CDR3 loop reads CASSTRRDLPYEQYF. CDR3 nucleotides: TGTGCCAGTAGTACTCGCAGGGACTTACCCTACGAGCAGTACTTC.

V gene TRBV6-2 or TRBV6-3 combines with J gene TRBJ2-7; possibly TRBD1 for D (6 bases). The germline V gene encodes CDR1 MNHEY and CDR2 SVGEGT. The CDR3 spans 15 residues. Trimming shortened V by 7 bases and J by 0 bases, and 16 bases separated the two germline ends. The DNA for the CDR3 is TGTGCCAGCAACCCCCAGGGGTTAAACTCCTACGAGCAGTACTTC. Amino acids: CASNPQGLNSYEQYF.

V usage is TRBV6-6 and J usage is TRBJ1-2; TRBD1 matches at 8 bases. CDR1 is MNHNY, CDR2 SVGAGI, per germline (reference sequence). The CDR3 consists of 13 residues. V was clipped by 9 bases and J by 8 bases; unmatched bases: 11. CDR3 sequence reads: CASYAQGARGYTF. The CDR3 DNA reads TGTGCCAGTTATGCTCAGGGGGCGCGGGGCTACACCTTC.

The CDR3 DNA reads TGTGCCAGTAGAGAGGATCGCTATGGCTACACCTTC. This encodes CASREDRYGYTF. The J gene is TRBJ1-2, the V gene TRBV19; no clear D gene. Trimming pared 6 bases from V and 4 bases from J, leaving 9 bases between. CDR1 is LNHDA, CDR2 SQIVND, per germline (reference sequence). CDR3 length: 12 residues. The whole variable domain, remainder taken from reference TRBV19 and TRBJ1-2, is DGGITQSPKYLFRKEGQNVTLSCEQNLNHDAMYWYRQDPGQGLRLIYYSQIVNDFQKGDIAEGYSVSREKKESFPLTVTSAQKNPTAFYLCASREDRYGYTFGSGTRLTVV.

CDR3: CASGGFSGANVLTF. The CDR3 DNA sequence: TGTGCCAGCGGGGGGTTCTCTGGGGCCAACGTCCTGACTTTC. The chain combines TRBV27 with TRBJ2-6; TRBD2 is a possible D gene (6 bases). Trimming took 8 bases from V and 0 from J, leaving 8 bases between them. The CDR3 totals 14 residues. From germline, CDR1 is MNHEY and CDR2 SMNVEV (reference sequence). Drawing the rest from reference TRBV27 and TRBJ2-6, the complete variable domain is EAQVTQNPRYLITVTGKKLTVTCSQNMNHEYMSWYRQDPGLGLRQIYYSMNVEVTDKGDVPEGYKVSRKEKRNFPLILESPSPNQTSLYFCASGGFSGANVLTFGAGSRLTVL.

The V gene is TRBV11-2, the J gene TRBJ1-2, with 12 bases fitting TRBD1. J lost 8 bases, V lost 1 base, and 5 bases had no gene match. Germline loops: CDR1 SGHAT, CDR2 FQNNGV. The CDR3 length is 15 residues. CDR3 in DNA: TGTGCCAGCAGCTTAGCGGGACAGGGGGCGCAGGGCTACACCTTC. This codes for CASSLAGQGAQGYTF.

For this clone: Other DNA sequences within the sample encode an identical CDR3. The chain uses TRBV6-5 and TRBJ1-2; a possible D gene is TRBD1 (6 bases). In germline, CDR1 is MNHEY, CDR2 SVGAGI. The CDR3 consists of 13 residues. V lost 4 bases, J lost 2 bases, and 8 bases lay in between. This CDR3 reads CASSSGQNYGYTF. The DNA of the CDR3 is TGTGCCAGCAGTTCCGGACAGAACTATGGCTACACCTTC.

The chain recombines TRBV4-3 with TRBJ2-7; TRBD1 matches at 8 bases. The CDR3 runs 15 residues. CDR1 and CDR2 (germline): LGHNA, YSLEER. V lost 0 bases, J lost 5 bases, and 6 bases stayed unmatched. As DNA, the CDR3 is TGCGCCAGCAGCCAAGATGGCAGGGGGCTCGACGAGCAGTACTTC. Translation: CASSQDGRGLDEQYF.

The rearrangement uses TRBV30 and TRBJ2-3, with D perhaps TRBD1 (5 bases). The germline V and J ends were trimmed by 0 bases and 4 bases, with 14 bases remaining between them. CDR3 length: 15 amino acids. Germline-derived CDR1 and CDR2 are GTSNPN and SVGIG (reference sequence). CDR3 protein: CAWSVRVGRSDTQYF. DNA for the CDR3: TGTGCCTGGAGTGTACGGGTGGGGCGGTCAGATACGCAGTATTTT.

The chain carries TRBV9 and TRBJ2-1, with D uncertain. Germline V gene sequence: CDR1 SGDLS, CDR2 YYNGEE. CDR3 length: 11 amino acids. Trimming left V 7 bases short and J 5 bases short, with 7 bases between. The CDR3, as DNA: TGTGCCAGCTCTAAGAACAATGAGCAGTTCTTC. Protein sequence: CASSKNNEQFF.

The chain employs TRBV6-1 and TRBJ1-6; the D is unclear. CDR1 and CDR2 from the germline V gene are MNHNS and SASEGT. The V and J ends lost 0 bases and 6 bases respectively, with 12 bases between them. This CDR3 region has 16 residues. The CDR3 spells CASSEAHLRPNSPLHF. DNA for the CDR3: TGTGCCAGCAGTGAAGCCCACCTACGCCCTAATTCACCCCTCCACTTT.

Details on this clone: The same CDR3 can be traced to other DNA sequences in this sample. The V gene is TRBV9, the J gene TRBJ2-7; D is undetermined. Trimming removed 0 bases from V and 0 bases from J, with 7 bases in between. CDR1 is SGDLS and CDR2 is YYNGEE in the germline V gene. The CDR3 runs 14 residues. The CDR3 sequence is CASSVGGSSYEQYF. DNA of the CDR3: TGTGCCAGCAGCGTAGGCGGAAGCTCCTACGAGCAGTACTTC.

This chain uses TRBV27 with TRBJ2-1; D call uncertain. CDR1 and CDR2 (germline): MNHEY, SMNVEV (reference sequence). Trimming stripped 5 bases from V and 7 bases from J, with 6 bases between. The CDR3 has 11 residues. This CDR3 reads CASSLLNEQFF. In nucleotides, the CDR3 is TGTGCCAGCAGTCTGTTGAATGAGCAGTTCTTC.

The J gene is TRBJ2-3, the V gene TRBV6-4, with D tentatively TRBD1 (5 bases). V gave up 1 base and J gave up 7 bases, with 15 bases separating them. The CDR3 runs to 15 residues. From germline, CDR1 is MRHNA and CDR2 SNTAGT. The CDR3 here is CASSDWGRGANTQYF. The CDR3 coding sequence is TGTGCCAGCAGTGACTGGGGAAGGGGCGCGAATACGCAGTATTTT.

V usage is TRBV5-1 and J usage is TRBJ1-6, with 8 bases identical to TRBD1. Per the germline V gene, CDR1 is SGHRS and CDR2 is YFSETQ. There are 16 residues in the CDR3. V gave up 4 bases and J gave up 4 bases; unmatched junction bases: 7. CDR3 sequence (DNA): TGCGCCAGCAGCGGGGGGACAGGAGATTATAATTCACCCCTCCACTTT. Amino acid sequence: CASSGGTGDYNSPLHF.

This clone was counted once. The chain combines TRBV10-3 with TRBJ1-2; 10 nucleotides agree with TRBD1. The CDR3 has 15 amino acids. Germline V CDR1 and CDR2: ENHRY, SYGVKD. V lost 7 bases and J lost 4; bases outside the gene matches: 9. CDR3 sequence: CAIKPGDRGVYGYTF. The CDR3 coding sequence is TGTGCCATCAAACCGGGGGACAGGGGAGTCTATGGCTACACCTTC.

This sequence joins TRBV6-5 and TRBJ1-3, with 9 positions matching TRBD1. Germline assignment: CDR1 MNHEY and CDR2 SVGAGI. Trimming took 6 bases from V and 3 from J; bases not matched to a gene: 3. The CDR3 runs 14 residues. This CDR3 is CASSWTGDGNTIYF. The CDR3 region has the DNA TGTGCCAGCAGCTGGACAGGGGATGGAAACACCATATATTTT.

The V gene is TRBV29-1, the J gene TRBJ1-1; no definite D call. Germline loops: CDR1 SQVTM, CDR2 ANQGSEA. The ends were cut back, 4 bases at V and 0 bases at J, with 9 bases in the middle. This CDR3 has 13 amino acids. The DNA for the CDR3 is TGCAGCGTTGCAGCGGGATTGAACACTGAAGCTTTCTTT. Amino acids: CSVAAGLNTEAFF.